The present T cell receptor beta chain was sequenced within a study of blood T cell repertoires in COVID-19. Study information: T cells, B-cell-depleted T cells, or PBMCs provided the cDNA or gDNA that served as material.

V was pared by 4 bases and J by 4 bases, with 8 bases of the junction left unmatched. CDR3 length: 15 amino acids. Germline V gene data show CDR1 as MGHRA and CDR2 as YSYEKL. In the original analysis: Estimates of nucleated cell counts were drawn from the amplification of reference gene primers. Data came from immunoSEQ multiplex PCR; TCRdb stores just in-frame clones and leaves some out. Clone size and V and J calls were adopted from that table, with D and trimming inferred from the DNA. The table records over 200,000 clones, roughly 80% of them present only once. The chain links TRBV4-1 to TRBJ2-3; TRBD2 matches at 7 bases. Sequenced material: peripheral blood. The TCR was taken from a human donor in a cohort sampled during active COVID-19. In nucleotides, the CDR3 is TGCGCCAGCAGCCTTATAGGACTAGGCCCAGATACGCAGTATTTT. It specifies CASSLIGLGPDTQYF.